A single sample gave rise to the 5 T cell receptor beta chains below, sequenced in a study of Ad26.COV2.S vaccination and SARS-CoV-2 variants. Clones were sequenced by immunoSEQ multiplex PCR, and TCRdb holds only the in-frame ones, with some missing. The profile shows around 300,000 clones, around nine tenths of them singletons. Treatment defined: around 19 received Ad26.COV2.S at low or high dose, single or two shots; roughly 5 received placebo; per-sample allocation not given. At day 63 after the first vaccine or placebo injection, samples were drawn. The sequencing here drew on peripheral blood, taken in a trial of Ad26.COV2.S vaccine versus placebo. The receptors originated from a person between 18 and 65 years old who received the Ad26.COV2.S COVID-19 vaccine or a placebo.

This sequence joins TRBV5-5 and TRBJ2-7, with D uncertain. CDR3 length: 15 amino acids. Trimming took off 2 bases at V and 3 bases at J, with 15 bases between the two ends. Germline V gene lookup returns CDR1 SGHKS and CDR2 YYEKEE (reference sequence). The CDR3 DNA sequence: TGTGCCAGCAGCTTAGGAAGAAGGCAGAGCTACGAGCAGTACTTC. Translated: CASSLGRRQSYEQYF.

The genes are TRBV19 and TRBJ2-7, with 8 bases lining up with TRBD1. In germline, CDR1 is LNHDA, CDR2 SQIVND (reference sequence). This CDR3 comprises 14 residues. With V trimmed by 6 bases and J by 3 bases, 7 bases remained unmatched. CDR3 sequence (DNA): TGTGCCAGTAGCTCCGGGACAGGACGCTACGAGCAGTACTTC. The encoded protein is CASSSGTGRYEQYF.

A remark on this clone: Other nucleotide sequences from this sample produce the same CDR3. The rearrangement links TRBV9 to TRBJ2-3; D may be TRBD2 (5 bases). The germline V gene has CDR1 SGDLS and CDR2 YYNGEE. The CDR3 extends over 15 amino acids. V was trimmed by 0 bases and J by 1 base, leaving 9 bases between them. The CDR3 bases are TGTGCCAGCAGCGTAGCTTCCGGGGGCACAGATACGCAGTATTTT. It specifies CASSVASGGTDTQYF.

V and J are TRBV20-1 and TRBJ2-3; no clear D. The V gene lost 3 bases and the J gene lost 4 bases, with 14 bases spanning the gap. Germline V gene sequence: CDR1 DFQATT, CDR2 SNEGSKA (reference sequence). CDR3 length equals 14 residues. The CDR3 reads CSASGPHHADTQYF. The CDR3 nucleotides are TGCAGTGCTAGTGGGCCACACCACGCAGATACGCAGTATTTT.

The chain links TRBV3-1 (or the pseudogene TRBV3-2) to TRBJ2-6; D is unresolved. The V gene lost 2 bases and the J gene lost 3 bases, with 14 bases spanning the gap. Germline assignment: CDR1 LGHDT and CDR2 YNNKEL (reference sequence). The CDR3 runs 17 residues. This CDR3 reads CASSQPLPGRGANVLTF. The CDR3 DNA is TGTGCCAGCAGCCAACCCCTCCCGGGTCGTGGGGCCAACGTCCTGACTTTC.